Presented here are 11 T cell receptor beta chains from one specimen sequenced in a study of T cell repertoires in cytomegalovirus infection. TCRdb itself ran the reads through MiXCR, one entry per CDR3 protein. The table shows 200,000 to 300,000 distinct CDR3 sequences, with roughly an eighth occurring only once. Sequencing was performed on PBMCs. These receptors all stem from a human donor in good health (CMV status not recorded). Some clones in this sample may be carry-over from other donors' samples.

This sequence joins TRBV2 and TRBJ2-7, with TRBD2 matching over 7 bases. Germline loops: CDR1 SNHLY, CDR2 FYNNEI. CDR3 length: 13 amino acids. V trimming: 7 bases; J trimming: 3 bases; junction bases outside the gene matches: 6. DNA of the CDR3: TGTGCCAGCAAAGCGGGAAGGCGCTACGAGCAGTACTTC. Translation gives CASKAGRRYEQYF.

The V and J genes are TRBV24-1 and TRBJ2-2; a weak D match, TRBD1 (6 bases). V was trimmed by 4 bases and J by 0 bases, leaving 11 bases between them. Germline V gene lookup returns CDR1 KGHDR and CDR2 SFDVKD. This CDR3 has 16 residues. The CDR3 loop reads CATSDGQTSNTGELFF. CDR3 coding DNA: TGTGCCACCAGTGACGGACAGACCTCGAACACCGGGGAGCTGTTTTTT.

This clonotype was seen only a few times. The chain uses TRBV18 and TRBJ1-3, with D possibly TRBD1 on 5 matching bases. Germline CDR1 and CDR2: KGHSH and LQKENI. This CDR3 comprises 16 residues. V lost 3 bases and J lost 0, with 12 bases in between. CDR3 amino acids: CASSPEQVHSGNTIYF. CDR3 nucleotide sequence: TGTGCCAGCTCACCGGAACAGGTTCACTCTGGAAACACCATATATTTT. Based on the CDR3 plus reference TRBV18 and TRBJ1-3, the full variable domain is NAGVMQNPRHLVRRRGQEARLRCSPMKGHSHVYWYRQLPEEGLKFMVYLQKENIIDESGMPKERFSAEFPKEGPSILRIQQVVRGDSAAYFCASSPEQVHSGNTIYFGEGSWLTVV.

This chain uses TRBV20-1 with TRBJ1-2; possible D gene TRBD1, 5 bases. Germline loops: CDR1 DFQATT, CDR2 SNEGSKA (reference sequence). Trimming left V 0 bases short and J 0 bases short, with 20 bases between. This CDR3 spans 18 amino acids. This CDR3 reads CSARDPIDSALSNYGYTF. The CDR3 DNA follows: TGCAGTGCTAGAGATCCTATAGACAGCGCCCTTTCTAACTATGGCTACACCTTC.

CDR3 DNA: TGCAGTGCTAGAGATCGGTCTAGCGGGACAGATACGCAGTATTTT. It is translated as CSARDRSSGTDTQYF. The chain has TRBV20-1 and TRBJ2-3, with 8 bases identical to TRBD2. The CDR3 covers 15 residues. Germline V CDR1 and CDR2: DFQATT, SNEGSKA (reference sequence). With 0 bases clipped from V and 3 bases from J, the junction kept 5 bases outside the gene matches.

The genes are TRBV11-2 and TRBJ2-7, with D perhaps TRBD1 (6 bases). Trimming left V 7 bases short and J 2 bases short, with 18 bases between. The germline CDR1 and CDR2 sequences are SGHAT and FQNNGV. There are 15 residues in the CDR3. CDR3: CASMTWGTGTYEQYF. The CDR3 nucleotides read TGTGCCAGCATGACTTGGGGCACAGGGACCTACGAGCAGTACTTC.

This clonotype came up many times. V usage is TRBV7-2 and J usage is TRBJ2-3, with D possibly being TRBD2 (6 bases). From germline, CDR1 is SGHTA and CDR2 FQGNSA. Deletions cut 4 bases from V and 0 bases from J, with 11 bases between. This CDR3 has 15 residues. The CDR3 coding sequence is TGTGCCAGCAGCTGGCAAGGGACTAGCACAGATACGCAGTATTTT. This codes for CASSWQGTSTDTQYF.

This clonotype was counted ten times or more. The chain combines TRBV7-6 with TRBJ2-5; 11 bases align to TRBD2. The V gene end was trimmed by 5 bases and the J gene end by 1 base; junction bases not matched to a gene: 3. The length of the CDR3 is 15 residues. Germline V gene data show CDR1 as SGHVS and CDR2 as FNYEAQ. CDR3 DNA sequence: TGTGCCAGCAGCGTTACTAGCGGGAGCCAAGAGACCCAGTACTTC. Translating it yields CASSVTSGSQETQYF.

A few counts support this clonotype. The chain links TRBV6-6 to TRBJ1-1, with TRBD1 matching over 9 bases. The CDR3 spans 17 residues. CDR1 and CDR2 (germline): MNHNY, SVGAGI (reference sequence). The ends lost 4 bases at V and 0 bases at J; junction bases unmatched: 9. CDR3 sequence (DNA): TGTGCCAGCAGTTCGTCGCTCGGACAGGGGATGAACACTGAAGCTTTCTTT. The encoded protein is CASSSSLGQGMNTEAFF.

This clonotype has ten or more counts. The CDR3 nucleotides are TGTGCCATCAGTCCCGGGACACAGTACAATGAGCAGTTCTTC. Protein product: CAISPGTQYNEQFF. The V gene is TRBV10-3, the J gene TRBJ2-1; D possibly corresponds to TRBD1 (6 bases). The CDR3 runs 14 residues. Looked up from germline, CDR1 is ENHRY and CDR2 is SYGVKD. V lost 5 bases and J lost 4, with 12 bases in between.

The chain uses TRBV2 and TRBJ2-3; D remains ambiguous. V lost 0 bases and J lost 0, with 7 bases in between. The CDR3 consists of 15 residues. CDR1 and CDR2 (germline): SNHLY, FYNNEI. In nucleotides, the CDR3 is TGTGCCAGCAGTGAAGCCGGGTTTAGCACAGATACGCAGTATTTT. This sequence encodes CASSEAGFSTDTQYF. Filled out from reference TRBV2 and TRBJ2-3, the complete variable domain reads EPEVTQTPSHQVTQMGQEVILRCVPISNHLYFYWYRQILGQKVEFLVSFYNNEISEKSEIFDDQFSVERPDGSNFTLKIRSTKLEDSAMYFCASSEAGFSTDTQYFGPGTRLTVL.